This TCR beta chain was sequenced in a study of blood T cell repertoires in COVID-19. Cohorts were based on clinical histories the participants reported. In the original processing: Nucleated cell number was recorded as an estimate derived from reference gene primer amplification. Some clones are missing from TCRdb's copy, which holds only in-frame ones; the method was immunoSEQ multiplex PCR. That table gives V, J and clone size, and the DNA gave D and trimming. The sample lists approximately 250,000 clones, around 90% occurring once. Trimming removed 6 bases from V and 1 base from J; junction bases left unmatched: 5. This CDR3 comprises 15 residues. CDR1 and CDR2 from the germline V gene are MDHEN and SYDVKM.

What was sequenced was PBMCs or T cells enriched from blood (not recorded which). The chain carries TRBV28 and TRBJ2-3; TRBD2 matches at 9 bases. This receptor was identified in a woman aged 30 to 39 with acute COVID-19. The CDR3 sequence: CASSLRTSGTDTQYF. The CDR3, as DNA: TGTGCCAGCAGCCTACGGACTAGCGGCACAGATACGCAGTATTTT.